These 5 T cell receptor beta chains were all obtained from the same sample, sequenced in a study of blood T cells in healthy people across ages (dated by TCRdb to the mid-2010s). Library preparation employed 5' RACE. Sequencer: Illumina HiSeq 2500. A second roughly 6 to 12 cycle PCR used a sample-barcoded 5' primer and a J-beta primer mix. TCRdb passed the public sequencing reads through fastp at Q25 and MiXCR, retaining productive beta sequences. When rows share a CDR3 protein, they turn into one entry using the most common DNA and genes. Across this sample there are about 2 million distinct CDR3 sequences, with about 50% seen only once. The ten largest make up roughly 2.1% of the sample. The sample was blood. The receptors were gathered from a woman in her thirties or forties in good health.

CDR3 nucleotide sequence: TGTGCCAGCAGTTTGGAGGTCTGGGGTGAGCAGTTCTTC. It translates to CASSLEVWGEQFF. The chain has TRBV12-3 or TRBV12-4 and TRBJ2-1, with D maybe TRBD2 (5 bases). The CDR3 is 13 amino acids. V lost 3 bases to trimming and J lost 9 bases, with 12 bases between them.

This chain connects TRBV7-2 to TRBJ1-2; D not certain. Trimming left V 5 bases short and J 2 bases short, with 21 bases between. The CDR3 contains 17 residues. CDR1 is SGHTA and CDR2 is FQGNSA in the germline V gene. In nucleotides, the CDR3 is TGTGCCAGCAGCCAACCGGAGGCCCCAAGCTTGAACTATGGCTACACCTTC. This encodes CASSQPEAPSLNYGYTF. Combining the CDR3 with reference TRBV7-2 and TRBJ1-2 gives the whole variable domain GAGVSQSPSNKVTEKGKDVELRCDPISGHTALYWYRQSLGQGLEFLIYFQGNSAPDKSGLPSDRFSAERTGGSVSTLTIQRTQQEDSAVYLCASSQPEAPSLNYGYTFGSGTRLTVV.

This clonotype was detected only a few times. The chain recombines TRBV4-3 with TRBJ2-3, with TRBD2 as a possible D gene (6 bases). Looked up from germline, CDR1 is LGHNA and CDR2 is YSLEER. Trimming stripped 4 bases from V and 4 bases from J, with 18 bases between. The CDR3 is 16 residues long. CDR3 nucleotides: TGCGCCAGCAGCCCGGTGGGGACTCGAGGGGCAGATACGCAGTATTTT. It translates to CASSPVGTRGADTQYF.

This clonotype was recorded a few times. The V call is TRBV20-1, the J call TRBJ1-1; D call uncertain. V shed 3 bases and J shed 10 bases, with 12 bases lying between them. The CDR3 has 11 amino acids. Germline-derived CDR1 and CDR2 are DFQATT and SNEGSKA (reference sequence). CDR3 bases: TGCAGTGCTAGTGATGCCACAGCAGCTTTCTTT. Translating it yields CSASDATAAFF.

V is TRBV20-1 and J is TRBJ2-5, with D perhaps TRBD1 (6 bases). This CDR3 has 15 residues. V was shortened by 6 bases and J by 4 bases, with 21 bases between the two germline ends. In germline, CDR1 is DFQATT, CDR2 SNEGSKA (reference sequence). The CDR3 nucleotides are TGCAGTGCAAAGAGACAGGCTGTCTTGCGAGAGACCCAGTACTTC. This sequence encodes CSAKRQAVLRETQYF.